These T cell receptor beta chains were read from a single sample in a study of T cell changes during pregnancy in multiple sclerosis. Clones were sequenced by immunoSEQ multiplex PCR, and TCRdb holds only the in-frame ones, with some missing. The repertoire holds tens of thousands of clones, with 90% as singletons. The source was peripheral blood, collected in the third trimester of pregnancy. The receptors were sampled from a female donor in good health, enrolled as a control in a pregnancy study. The conserved cysteine and the conserved F or W are not part of the CDR3 here. Clone size is shown for a subset of rows, as once, few, many or a class of expanded clone.

CDR3	V	J	size
ASSLTWTGSSYNEQF	TRBV7-9	TRBJ2-1	.
ASSKGGANLYGYT	TRBV6-1	TRBJ1-2	.
ASSKTAPYEQY	TRBV13	TRBJ2-7	.
ASSIGLAGALTDTQY	TRBV27	TRBJ2-3	.
ASTRQDTYGYT	TRBV2	TRBJ1-2	.
AWTPLAGALNEQF	TRBV30	TRBJ2-1	.
ASSYIKRTSGTYNEQF	TRBV5-1	TRBJ2-1	.
ASSLRTGLAYEQY	TRBV7-3	TRBJ2-7	.
AIRDRTSGNNEQF	TRBV10-3	TRBJ2-1	once
ASSPRTGGRLSGQPQH	TRBV27	TRBJ1-5	.
ASSLISSTDTQY	TRBV5-4	TRBJ2-3	.
ASSASNYEQY	TRBV5-1	TRBJ2-7	.
ASSGGRGQSYGYT	TRBV25-1	TRBJ1-2	.
ASSLDAGTSGEQY	TRBV7-2	TRBJ2-7	.
ASSLEAGASNQPQH	TRBV7-2	TRBJ1-5	.
ASSIRDLSYNEQF	TRBV19	TRBJ2-1	.
ASSKGGGLANYGYT	TRBV6-1	TRBJ1-2	.
ASRATGGTNEKLF	TRBV2	TRBJ1-4	.
ASSQRDWGEKNTGELF	TRBV4-2	TRBJ2-2	.
ASSPTVVRGEQY	TRBV5-1	TRBJ2-7	.
ASSPRTNLGYT	TRBV27	TRBJ1-2	.
ASSLGTGGQPQH	TRBV11-2	TRBJ1-5	.
ASSALSAGGFGSYEQY	TRBV6-1	TRBJ2-7	.
ASSLPFRRNTEAF	TRBV27	TRBJ1-1	.
ASSPGRNNYGYT	TRBV18	TRBJ1-2	.
ASRQGLNTEAF	TRBV5-4	TRBJ1-1	.
ASSSPTRNQPQH	TRBV4-1	TRBJ1-5	.
AWSSWGTGVYTEAF	TRBV30	TRBJ1-1	.
ASRRLVADSGNTIY	TRBV13	TRBJ1-3	.
ASSLRDRVRSPLH	TRBV7-2	TRBJ1-6	.
ASSLLRDRNQPQH	TRBV28	TRBJ1-5	.
ASSPPGGGTFYGYT	TRBV18	TRBJ1-2	.
ASRSPSGRTTYEQY	TRBV2	TRBJ2-7	.
ASSNPGIPTYEQY	TRBV19	TRBJ2-7	.
ASSQGGLLF	TRBV4-1	TRBJ1-4	.
TSSLAVIRQPQH	TRBV5-5	TRBJ1-5	.
ASSEKGQGIDEQF	TRBV6-1	TRBJ2-1	.
ASNSGGLAAPYEQY	TRBV5-1	TRBJ2-7	once
ASSLSGELNTIY	TRBV7-9	TRBJ1-3	once
ASSEDRVQRAF	TRBV7-6	TRBJ1-1	.
ASSVAGVIYNEQF	TRBV9	TRBJ2-1	.
SVRGEGNTEAF	TRBV29-1	TRBJ1-1	.